This TCR beta chain was found in a study of human T cells and chemical hapten exposure. Overall study context: Upper-back patches of 0.01% DPC were read at 6 days.

TCRdb recomputed calls from the RACE reads with MiXCR, one row per CDR3 protein. The data hold more than 100,000 distinct CDR3 sequences, with approximately 13% observed a single time. Time point denoted: patch test 1, 2 weeks after DPC sensitization. Treatment denoted: therapeutic diphenylcyclopropenone sensitization with weekly scalp DPC. V was shortened by 4 bases and J by 1 base, with 11 bases between the two germline ends. Germline assignment: CDR1 LNHDA and CDR2 SQIVND (reference sequence). The CDR3 is made up of 15 amino acids. This clonotype was counted many times. This clonotype was obtained from a man between 18 and 35 years old with alopecia areata. Some clones in this sample may be carry-over from other donors' samples. The chain carries TRBV19 and TRBJ2-1, with D maybe TRBD2 (6 bases). The sequencing here drew on whole blood, taken in connection with sensitization to the hapten diphenylcyclopropenone (DPC). CDR3 sequence: CASSTQRASYNEQFF. CDR3 coding DNA: TGTGCCAGTAGTACCCAGCGGGCTTCCTACAATGAGCAGTTCTTC. The variable domain in full, completed from reference TRBV19 and TRBJ2-1, reads DGGITQSPKYLFRKEGQNVTLSCEQNLNHDAMYWYRQDPGQGLRLIYYSQIVNDFQKGDIAEGYSVSREKKESFPLTVTSAQKNPTAFYLCASSTQRASYNEQFFGPGTRLTVL.